This TCR beta chain appears in the sequencing data of a study of cytomegalovirus exposure and HLA in healthy donors. Study-level results: Among immune exposure information, only CMV serostatus was available.

The study ran its PCR with 60 Vbeta and 13 Jbeta primers. Assay: immunoSEQ multiplex PCR; the TCRdb copy retains only in-frame clones and omits some. The sample carries some 79,000 clones, more than 50% recorded once. Of note for this clone: Its specificity is unknown.

Sequenced material: PBMCs. This TCR derives from a woman in her forties in good health and CMV-seropositive.

The CDR3 loop is CAIDPGQAEAFF. CDR3 coding DNA: TGTGCCATCGACCCAGGGCAGGCTGAAGCTTTCTTT. The genes are TRBV2 and TRBJ1-1, with a possible D match to TRBD1 (5 bases). V shed 10 bases and J shed 6 bases, with 15 bases lying between them. The germline gives CDR1 SNHLY, CDR2 FYNNEI. The CDR3 runs to 12 residues.